Listed below are T cell receptor beta chains from one sample, sequenced in a study of blood T cell repertoires in COVID-19. Here immunoSEQ multiplex PCR was the method, and the copy in TCRdb shows in-frame clones only, minus some. The table records about 140,000 clones, 75% to 90% of them present only once. Sequencing input: peripheral blood. Receptors were obtained from a woman aged 60-75 years with active COVID-19. Each CDR3 is given with its conserved first and last residue.

V gene,CDR3 protein
TRBV5-1,CASSFWGLGETQYF
TRBV9,CASSVARGQSADTQYF
TRBV9,CASSGRGPGELFF
TRBV11-2,CASSREVAGTTNYGYTF
TRBV7-2,CASSLWEARISSYEQYF
TRBV5-8,CASSPKKLQIYEQYF
TRBV9,CASSPRLAPSYEQYF
TRBV27,CASSFSRNNEQFF
TRBV5-6,CASSHLTGTGSIEAFF
TRBV30,CAWNRDLAKNIQYF
TRBV18,CASSLNRGRQPQHF
TRBV7-9,CASSLLLAGDHEQYF
TRBV5-1,CASSFTGANEKLFF
TRBV6-2/TRBV6-3,CASSRPEGSTKNIQYF
TRBV28,CASSLRIAGIDTQYF
TRBV30,CAWSVQGTSGITDTQYF
TRBV28,CASSSSSAEQYF
TRBV29-1,CSVATHQETQYF
TRBV9,CASSVVEGAGSEAFF
TRBV10-3,CAISGAGQGTSGRGVTDTQYF
TRBV28,CASSPLAGPENIQYF
TRBV6-1,CASSEYEVRSYNEQFF